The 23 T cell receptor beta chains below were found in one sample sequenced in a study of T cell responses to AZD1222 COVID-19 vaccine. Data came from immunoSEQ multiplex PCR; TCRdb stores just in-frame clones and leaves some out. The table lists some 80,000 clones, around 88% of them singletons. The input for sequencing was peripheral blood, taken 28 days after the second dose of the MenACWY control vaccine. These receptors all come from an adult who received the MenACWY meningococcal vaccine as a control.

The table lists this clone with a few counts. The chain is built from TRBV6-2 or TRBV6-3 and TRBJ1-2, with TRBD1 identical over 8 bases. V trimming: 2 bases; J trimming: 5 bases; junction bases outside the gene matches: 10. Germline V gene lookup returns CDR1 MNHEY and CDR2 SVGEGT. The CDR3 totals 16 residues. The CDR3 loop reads CASSYTWTGRGYGYTF. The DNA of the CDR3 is TGTGCCAGCAGTTACACGTGGACAGGGCGGGGATATGGCTACACCTTC.

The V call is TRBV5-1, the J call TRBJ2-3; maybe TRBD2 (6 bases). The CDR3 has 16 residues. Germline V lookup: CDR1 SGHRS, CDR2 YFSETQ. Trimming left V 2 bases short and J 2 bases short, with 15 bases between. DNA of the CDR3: TGCGCCAGCAGCTTAGGGGCAGCGGGCGCCACAGATACGCAGTATTTT. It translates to CASSLGAAGATDTQYF. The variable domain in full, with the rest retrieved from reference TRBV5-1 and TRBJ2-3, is KAGVTQTPRYLIKTRGQQVTLSCSPISGHRSVSWYQQTPGQGLQFLFEYFSETQRNKGNFPGRFSGRQFSNSRSEMNVSTLELGDSALYLCASSLGAAGATDTQYFGPGTRLTVL.

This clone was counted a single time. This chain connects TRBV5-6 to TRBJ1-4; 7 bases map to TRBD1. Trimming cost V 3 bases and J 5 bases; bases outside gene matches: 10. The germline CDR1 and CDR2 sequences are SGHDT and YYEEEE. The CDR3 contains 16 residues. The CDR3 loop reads CASSSATQGLNEKLFF. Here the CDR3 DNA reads TGTGCCAGCAGCTCGGCGACACAGGGGTTGAATGAAAAACTGTTTTTT.

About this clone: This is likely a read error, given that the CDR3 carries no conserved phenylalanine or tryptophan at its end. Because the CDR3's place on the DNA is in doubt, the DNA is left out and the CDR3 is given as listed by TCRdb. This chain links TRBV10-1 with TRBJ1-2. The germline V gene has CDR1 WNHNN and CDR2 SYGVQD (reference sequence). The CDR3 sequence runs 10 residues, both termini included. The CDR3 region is CASSGEVARC.

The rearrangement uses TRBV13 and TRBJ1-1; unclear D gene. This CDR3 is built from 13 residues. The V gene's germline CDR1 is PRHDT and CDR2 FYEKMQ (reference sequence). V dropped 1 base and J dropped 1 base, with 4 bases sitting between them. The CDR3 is CASSLEGNTEAFF. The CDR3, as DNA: TGTGCCAGCAGCTTAGAGGGGAACACTGAAGCTTTCTTT.

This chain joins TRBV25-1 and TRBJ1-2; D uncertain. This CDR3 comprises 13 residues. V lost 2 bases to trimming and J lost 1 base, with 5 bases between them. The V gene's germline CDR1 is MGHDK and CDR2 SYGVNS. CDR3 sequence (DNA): TGTGCCAGCAGTGAACGGATTAACTATGGCTACACCTTC. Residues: CASSERINYGYTF.

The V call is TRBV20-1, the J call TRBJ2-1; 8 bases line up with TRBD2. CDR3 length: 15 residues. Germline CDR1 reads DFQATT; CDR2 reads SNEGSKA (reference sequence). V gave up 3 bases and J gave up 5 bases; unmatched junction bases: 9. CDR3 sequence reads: CSASLGRGDNNEQFF. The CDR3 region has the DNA TGCAGTGCTAGTCTAGGGCGGGGGGACAACAATGAGCAGTTCTTC.

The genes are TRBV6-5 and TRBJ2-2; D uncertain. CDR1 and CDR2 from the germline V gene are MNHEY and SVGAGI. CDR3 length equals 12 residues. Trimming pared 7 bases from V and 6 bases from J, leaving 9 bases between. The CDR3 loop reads CASKFTSGELFF. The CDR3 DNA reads TGTGCCAGCAAATTTACGTCCGGGGAGCTGTTTTTT.

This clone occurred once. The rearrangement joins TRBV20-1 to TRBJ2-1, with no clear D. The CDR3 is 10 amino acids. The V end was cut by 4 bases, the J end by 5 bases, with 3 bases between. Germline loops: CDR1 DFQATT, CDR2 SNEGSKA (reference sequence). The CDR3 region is CSANHNEQFF. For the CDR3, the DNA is TGCAGTGCTAATCACAATGAGCAGTTCTTC.

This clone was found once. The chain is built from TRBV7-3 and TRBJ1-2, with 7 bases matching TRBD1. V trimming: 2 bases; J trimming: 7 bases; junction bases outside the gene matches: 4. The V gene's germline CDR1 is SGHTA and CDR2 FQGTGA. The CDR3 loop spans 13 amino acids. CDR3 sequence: CASSLRQGSGYTF. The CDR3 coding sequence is TGTGCCAGCAGCTTACGACAGGGTAGTGGCTACACCTTC.

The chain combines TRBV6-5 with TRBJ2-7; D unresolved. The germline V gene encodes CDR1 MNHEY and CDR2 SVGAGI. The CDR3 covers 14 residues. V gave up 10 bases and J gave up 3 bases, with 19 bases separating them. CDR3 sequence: CATQRGPRSYEQYF. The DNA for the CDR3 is TGTGCCACCCAGAGAGGCCCCCGGAGCTACGAGCAGTACTTC.

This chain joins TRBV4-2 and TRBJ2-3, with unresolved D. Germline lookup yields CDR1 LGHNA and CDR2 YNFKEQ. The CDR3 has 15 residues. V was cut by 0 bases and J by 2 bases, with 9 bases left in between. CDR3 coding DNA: TGTGCCAGCAGCCAAGATAGACGGACCACAGATACGCAGTATTTT. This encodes CASSQDRRTTDTQYF.

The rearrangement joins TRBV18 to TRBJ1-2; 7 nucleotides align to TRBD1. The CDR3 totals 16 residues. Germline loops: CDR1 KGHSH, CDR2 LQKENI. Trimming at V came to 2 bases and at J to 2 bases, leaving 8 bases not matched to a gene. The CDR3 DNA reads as TGTGCCAGCTCACCAACTTCGACAGGGTACAACTATGGCTACACCTTC. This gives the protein CASSPTSTGYNYGYTF.

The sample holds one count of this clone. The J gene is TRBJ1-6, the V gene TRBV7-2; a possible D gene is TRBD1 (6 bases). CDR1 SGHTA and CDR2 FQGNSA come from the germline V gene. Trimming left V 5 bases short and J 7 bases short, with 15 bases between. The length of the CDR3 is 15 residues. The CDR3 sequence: CASSAQGRDNSPLHF. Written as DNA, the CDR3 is TGTGCCAGCAGCGCACAGGGACGGGACAATTCACCCCTCCACTTT.

CDR3 in amino acids: CAWTPGGSPLHF. In DNA, the CDR3 is TGTGCCTGGACCCCGGGGGGTTCACCCCTCCACTTT. The J gene is TRBJ1-6, the V gene TRBV30, with a weak D call TRBD1 (5 bases). CDR3 length: 12 residues. Germline V CDR1 and CDR2: GTSNPN, SVGIG (reference sequence). V was pared by 4 bases and J by 9 bases, with 10 bases between.

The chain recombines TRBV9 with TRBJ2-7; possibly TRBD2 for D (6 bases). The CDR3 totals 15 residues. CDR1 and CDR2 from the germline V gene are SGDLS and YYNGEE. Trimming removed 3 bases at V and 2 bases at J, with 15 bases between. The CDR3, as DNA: TGTGCCAGCAGCGCCCGTGGGGGGTCCCCCTACGAGCAGTACTTC. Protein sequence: CASSARGGSPYEQYF.

For the CDR3, the DNA is TGTGCCATCAGTGGATCCGGGACTGGGAGCTCCTACAATGAGCAGTTCTTC. Translating gives CAISGSGTGSSYNEQFF. The genes are TRBV10-3 and TRBJ2-1, with D possibly TRBD2 on 6 matching bases. Germline CDR1 and CDR2: ENHRY and SYGVKD. This CDR3 is built from 17 residues. V was cut by 4 bases and J by 0 bases, with 16 bases left in between.

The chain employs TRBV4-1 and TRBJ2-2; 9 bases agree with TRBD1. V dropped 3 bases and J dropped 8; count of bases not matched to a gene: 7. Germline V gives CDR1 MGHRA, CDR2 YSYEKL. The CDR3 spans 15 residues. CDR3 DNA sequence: TGCGCCAGCAGCCAGGGACAGGGCGGCGAGGGGGAGCTGTTTTTT. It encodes CASSQGQGGEGELFF.

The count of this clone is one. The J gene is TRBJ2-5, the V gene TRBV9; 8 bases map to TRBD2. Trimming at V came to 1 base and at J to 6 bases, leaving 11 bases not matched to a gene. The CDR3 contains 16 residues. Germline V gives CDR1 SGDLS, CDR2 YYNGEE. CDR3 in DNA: TGTGCCAGCAGCGTATTAGCGGCGGGGGGCGAGAAGACCCAGTACTTC. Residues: CASSVLAAGGEKTQYF.

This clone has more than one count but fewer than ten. Here the CDR3 DNA reads TGTGCCAAAGACCGTCGCACAGGGGGTTCACCCCTCCACTTT. Amino acid sequence: CAKDRRTGGSPLHF. The chain joins TRBV21-1 to TRBJ1-6; TRBD1, the table's D call, lacks a check against the DNA. TRBV21-1 is shown as a pseudogene. There are 14 residues in the CDR3.

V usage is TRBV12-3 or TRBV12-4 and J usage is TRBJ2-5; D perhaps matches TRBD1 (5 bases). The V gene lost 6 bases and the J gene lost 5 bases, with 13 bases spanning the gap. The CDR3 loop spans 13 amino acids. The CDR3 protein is CASRTDTLETQYF. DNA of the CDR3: TGTGCCAGCAGGACGGACACTTTGGAGACCCAGTACTTC.

This CDR3 reads CASSQEMSRRGGYTF. CDR3 DNA: TGTGCCAGCAGCCAAGAAATGTCCCGTAGAGGAGGCTACACCTTC. The chain employs TRBV3-1 (or the pseudogene TRBV3-2) and TRBJ1-2; the D is unclear. Between the trimmed V and J ends, which lost 0 bases and 8 bases, there was a span of 16 bases. Looked up from germline, CDR1 is LGHDT and CDR2 is YNNKEL (reference sequence). The CDR3 runs to 15 residues.

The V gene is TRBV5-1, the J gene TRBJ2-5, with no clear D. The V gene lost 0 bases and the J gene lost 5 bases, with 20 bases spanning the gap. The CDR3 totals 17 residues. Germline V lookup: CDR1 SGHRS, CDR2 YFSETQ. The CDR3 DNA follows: TGCGCCAGCAGCTTGGAGCCTCGGGCGGTAGGCAAGGAGACCCAGTACTTC. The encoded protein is CASSLEPRAVGKETQYF.